The table lists the clone carrying this T cell receptor beta chain with a few counts. This record belongs to a study of T cells in Graves' hyperthyroidism and ophthalmopathy. V trimming: 4 bases; J trimming: 8 bases; junction bases outside the gene matches: 11. The CDR3 has 14 residues. Germline V gene sequence: CDR1 SQVTM, CDR2 ANQGSEA. TCR beta CDR3 sequences were amplified from RNA transcripts. With the HTBI primer set, the TCR CDR3 went through a first round of RT-PCR. TCRdb re-analysed the multiplex PCR reads in MiXCR, keeping a single row per CDR3 protein. The table lists approximately 330,000 distinct CDR3 sequences, roughly an eighth of them singletons.

The source material was blood. The receptor comes from a middle-aged woman with Graves' ophthalmopathy. The chain is built from TRBV29-1 and TRBJ1-2; 9 bases are shared with TRBD1. CDR3 DNA: TGCAGCGTTGTGGGATTACAGGGGGCGGAAGGCTACACCTTC. It codes for CSVVGLQGAEGYTF.